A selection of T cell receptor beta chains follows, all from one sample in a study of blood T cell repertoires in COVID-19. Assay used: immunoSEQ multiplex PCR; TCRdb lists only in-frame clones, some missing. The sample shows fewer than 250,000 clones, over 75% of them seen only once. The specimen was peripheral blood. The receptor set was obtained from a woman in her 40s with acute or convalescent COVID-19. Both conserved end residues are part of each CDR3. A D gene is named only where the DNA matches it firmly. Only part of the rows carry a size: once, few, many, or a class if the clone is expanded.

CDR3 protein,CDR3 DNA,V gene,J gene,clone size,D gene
CASSLIRTEAFF,TGTGCCAGCAGCTTAATTCGCACTGAAGCTTTCTTT,TRBV7-6,TRBJ1-1,-,-
CASSFRGGGSETQYF,TGTGCCAGTAGTTTTCGCGGGGGGGGGTCAGAGACCCAGTACTTC,TRBV19,TRBJ2-5,-,TRBD2
CASITETATEAFF,TGTGCCAGCATTACAGAAACCGCCACTGAAGCTTTCTTT,TRBV6-5,TRBJ1-1,-,-
CASSGTGGYSNQPQHF,TGTGCCAGTAGCGGGACAGGGGGATATAGCAATCAGCCCCAGCATTTT,TRBV19,TRBJ1-5,-,TRBD1
CAIGGQDVGYTF,TGTGCCATCGGGGGACAGGACGTCGGCTACACCTTC,TRBV10-3,TRBJ1-2,few,TRBD1
CASSIGWGAQQFRNEQFF,TGTGCCAGTAGTATAGGATGGGGCGCCCAACAATTTAGGAATGAGCAGTTCTTC,TRBV19,TRBJ2-1,-,-
CASSKGQGYNEQFF,TGTGCCAGCAGCAAGGGACAGGGCTACAATGAGCAGTTCTTC,TRBV5-8,TRBJ2-1,-,TRBD1
CASSEPPWGREGTEAFF,TGTGCCAGCAGTGAACCCCCTTGGGGGCGCGAGGGCACTGAAGCTTTCTTT,TRBV6-1,TRBJ1-1,-,-
CASSQDWLAGGLPYNEQFF,TGTGCCAGCAGCCAAGATTGGCTAGCGGGGGGCTTGCCCTACAATGAGCAGTTCTTC,TRBV3-1/TRBV3-2,TRBJ2-1,once,TRBD2
CASSNTGERGYTF,TGTGCCAGCAGTAACACAGGGGAGAGGGGCTACACCTTC,TRBV25-1,TRBJ1-2,few,TRBD1
CAIRGQGGNQPQHF,TGTGCCATCAGGGGACAGGGTGGTAATCAGCCCCAGCATTTT,TRBV10-3,TRBJ1-5,few,TRBD1
CASSYGSSGWGYTF,TGTGCCAGCAGTTACGGAAGTTCAGGGTGGGGCTACACCTTC,TRBV6-5,TRBJ1-2,-,-
CASSRSSSHTDTQYF,TGTGCCAGTAGTAGGTCTAGCTCCCACACAGATACGCAGTATTTT,TRBV19,TRBJ2-3,-,-
CAIQDGTGANNYGYTF,TGTGCCATCCAGGATGGGACAGGGGCGAATAACTATGGCTACACCTTC,TRBV10-3,TRBJ1-2,-,TRBD1
CASSLVGSPYNEQFF,TGCGCCAGCAGCTTGGTAGGGAGTCCCTACAATGAGCAGTTCTTC,TRBV5-1,TRBJ2-1,once,-
CASSPSPGVTGELFF,TGTGCCAGCTCACCATCCCCGGGGGTCACCGGGGAGCTGTTTTTT,TRBV18,TRBJ2-2,-,-
CASSFTTGTSTDTQYF,TGCGCCAGCAGCTTTACGACAGGGACAAGCACAGATACGCAGTATTTT,TRBV5-1,TRBJ2-3,-,TRBD1
CASSVKGTGGTEAFF,TGTGCCAGCAGCGTAAAGGGAACAGGGGGCACTGAAGCTTTCTTT,TRBV9,TRBJ1-1,-,TRBD1
CASSSEGHLSGETQYF,TGTGCCAGCAGCTCCGAGGGACACCTCTCGGGAGAGACCCAGTACTTC,TRBV11-2,TRBJ2-5,-,-
CSVNAGQKVRDEQFF,TGCAGCGTTAATGCGGGACAGAAGGTGAGGGATGAGCAGTTCTTC,TRBV29-1,TRBJ2-1,-,-
CASRNGGGSHNEQFF,TGTGCCAGCAGGAATGGGGGCGGGTCGCACAATGAGCAGTTCTTC,TRBV6-5,TRBJ2-1,-,-
CASRGDRSGQPQHF,TGTGCCAGCAGGGGAGACAGGTCGGGCCAGCCCCAGCATTTT,TRBV2,TRBJ1-5,-,-
CASSEMARGGNSPLHF,TGTGCCAGCAGTGAAATGGCCCGGGGGGGGAATTCACCCCTCCACTTT,TRBV6-1,TRBJ1-6,-,-
CASSLRTASPGKLFF,TGCGCCAGCAGCTTGCGGACAGCGAGCCCAGGAAAACTGTTTTTT,TRBV5-1,TRBJ1-4,-,-
CASGPTVQETQYF,TGTGCTAGTGGTCCGACAGTCCAAGAGACCCAGTACTTC,TRBV12-5,TRBJ2-5,-,-
CASSRFGTGGGTEAFF,TGTGCCAGCAGCCGCTTTGGGACAGGGGGCGGAACTGAAGCTTTCTTT,TRBV11-2,TRBJ1-1,-,TRBD1